These 3 T cell receptor beta chains originate from one sample sequenced in a study of T cells in Graves' hyperthyroidism and ophthalmopathy. Amplification yielded TCR beta CDR3 regions, with RNA transcripts as the source. With the HTBI primer set, the TCR CDR3 went through a first round of RT-PCR. TCRdb reanalysed the multiplex PCR reads using MiXCR and keeps one entry per CDR3 protein. The repertoire holds about 55,000 distinct CDR3 sequences, about 50% seen once, with more than 3% in the top ten. The material sequenced was blood. These receptors came from a woman aged 60 to 75 with Graves' ophthalmopathy.

By sample share, this clonotype is medium-sized. V gene TRBV29-1 combines with J gene TRBJ1-1, with 9 bases matching TRBD1. J gave up 5 bases and V 4 bases, and 11 bases lay outside the gene matches. The germline gives CDR1 SQVTM, CDR2 ANQGSEA. This CDR3 has 15 residues. The CDR3 coding sequence is TGCAGCGTTGCTGCTCGGGGACAGGGAAGGACTGAAGCTTTCTTT. It is translated as CSVAARGQGRTEAFF.

This clonotype was seen at least ten times. This chain uses TRBV20-1 with TRBJ1-4; 8 positions agree with TRBD1. The germline V gene encodes CDR1 DFQATT and CDR2 SNEGSKA (reference sequence). V was pared by 6 bases and J by 7 bases, with 4 bases of the junction left unmatched. This CDR3 spans 12 amino acids. The chain's CDR3 is CSAQGAGEKLFF. CDR3 coding DNA: TGCAGTGCGCAGGGGGCCGGTGAAAAACTGTTTTTT.

The chain's CDR3 is CASSGVDEGGAEAFF. Here the CDR3 DNA reads TGTGCCAGCAGTGGGGTGGACGAGGGAGGAGCTGAAGCTTTCTTT. The chain links TRBV6-1 to TRBJ1-1; D call uncertain. The CDR3 spans 15 residues. The germline CDR1 and CDR2 sequences are MNHNS and SASEGT. V gave up 4 bases and J gave up 6 bases, with 18 bases separating them.